The clone carrying this T cell receptor (beta chain) was counted a few times. V was clipped by 3 bases and J by 4 bases, with 12 bases between them. The CDR3 runs to 14 residues. Germline V gives CDR1 MNHNS, CDR2 SASEGT. Recruited during active infection, patients (from Seattle) were subsequently followed longitudinally. The data derive from a study of blood T cell repertoires in COVID-19. Across the study: Material from acute and convalescent COVID-19 was sourced from the United States, Italy and Spain. Nucleic acid was either cDNA or gDNA, and it came from T cells, B-cell-depleted T cells, or PBMCs.

Profiled with immunoSEQ multiplex PCR; TCRdb holds only in-frame clones, not every one. This repertoire shows under 250,000 clones, roughly 86% found once; its top ten account for about 6%. This TCR was sampled from an elderly woman with COVID-19, enrolled during active disease. Sequenced material: peripheral blood. The chain joins TRBV6-1 to TRBJ1-2; D unresolved. CDR3 in amino acids: CASSEGSGGYGYTF. The CDR3 nucleotides read TGTGCCAGCAGTGAGGGCAGCGGCGGCTATGGCTACACCTTC.